A single sample gave rise to the 5 T cell receptor beta chains below, sequenced in a study of cytotoxic CD8 clonotypes in ibrutinib-treated CLL. Data came from immunoSEQ multiplex PCR; TCRdb stores just in-frame clones and leaves some out. The repertoire has tens of thousands of clones, 70% to 80% of them found once; the top ten carry 40% to 60%. The sample consisted of PBMCs, taken after 36 months of ibrutinib treatment. The source is a human donor with chronic lymphocytic leukemia.

The chain couples TRBV5-1 to TRBJ2-2; 15 nucleotides line up with TRBD2. The V segment lost 5 bases and the J segment 5 bases; nucleotides outside the gene matches: 10. Germline loops: CDR1 SGHRS, CDR2 YFSETQ. This CDR3 is 18 amino acids long. CDR3 DNA sequence: TGCGCCAGCAGACGCGGGACTAGCGGGGGGCCGAGGACCGGGGAGCTGTTTTTT. It specifies CASRRGTSGGPRTGELFF.

The V call is TRBV4-2, the J call TRBJ1-5; TRBD1 aligns across 7 bases. After removal of 0 bases from V and 2 bases from J, the junction contained 10 bases not matched to a gene. Germline V gene lookup returns CDR1 LGHNA and CDR2 YNFKEQ. This CDR3 is built from 18 residues. Written as DNA, the CDR3 is TGTGCCAGCAGCCAAGAGGATTCATACGGGACAGGCAATCAGCCCCAGCATTTT. Residues: CASSQEDSYGTGNQPQHF.

The chain carries TRBV7-2 and TRBJ2-7; D gene ambiguous. The length of the CDR3 is 13 residues. Germline-derived CDR1 and CDR2 are SGHTA and FQGNSA. The V gene lost 3 bases and the J gene lost 6 bases, with 12 bases spanning the gap. The DNA of the CDR3 is TGTGCCAGCAGCTTTAACCCCTTGAGCGAGCAGTACTTC. Protein sequence: CASSFNPLSEQYF.

This clone is a singleton in its sample. The J gene is TRBJ1-5, the V gene TRBV4-1; 7 bases match TRBD1. The CDR3 contains 16 residues. J lost 0 bases, V lost 1 base, and 3 bases had no gene match. Germline CDR1 reads MGHRA; CDR2 reads YSYEKL. Here the CDR3 DNA reads TGCGCCAGCAGCCAAGCAGGGGGGAATAGCAATCAGCCCCAGCATTTT. It is translated as CASSQAGGNSNQPQHF.

This clone was recorded a few times. The chain employs TRBV6-1 and TRBJ2-7, with a weak D call TRBD1 (6 bases). Germline V lookup: CDR1 MNHNS, CDR2 SASEGT. Trimming stripped 6 bases from V and 0 bases from J, with 9 bases between. This CDR3 spans 13 amino acids. Here the CDR3 DNA reads TGTGCCAGCAGCGGACAGCCCTCCTACGAGCAGTACTTC. Its protein product is CASSGQPSYEQYF.